Shown below are 12 T cell receptor beta chains from a single sample sequenced in a study of OX40 agonist ivuxolimab in advanced cancers. Clones were read by immunoSEQ multiplex PCR, and TCRdb kept only the in-frame ones, dropping some. The table has over 55,000 clones, 80% to 90% seen once; the top ten hold 5%. Sample: CD4+ or CD8+ T cells sorted from blood, taken in a trial of the OX40 agonist ivuxolimab. These receptors came from an adult with an advanced solid tumor such as melanoma, head and neck, liver or kidney cancer.

There are a few counts of this clone. The chain joins TRBV7-2 to TRBJ2-5, with TRBD2 identical over 8 bases. The CDR3 extends over 15 amino acids. Unmatched junction bases numbered 9, after V lost 4 bases and J lost 5 bases. CDR1 is SGHTA and CDR2 is FQGNSA in the germline V gene. The CDR3 reads CASSWVEAGVETQYF. The DNA for the CDR3 is TGTGCCAGCAGCTGGGTTGAAGCGGGGGTGGAGACCCAGTACTTC.

The rearrangement links TRBV19 to TRBJ2-3; TRBD2 is a possible D gene (7 bases). From germline, CDR1 is LNHDA and CDR2 SQIVND (reference sequence). This CDR3 comprises 14 residues. Deletions cut 5 bases from V and 2 bases from J, with 11 bases between. The chain's CDR3 is CASSAGANTDTQYF. The DNA for the CDR3 is TGTGCCAGTAGTGCGGGGGCCAACACAGATACGCAGTATTTT. The complete variable domain, with remaining parts taken from reference TRBV19 and TRBJ2-3, reads DGGITQSPKYLFRKEGQNVTLSCEQNLNHDAMYWYRQDPGQGLRLIYYSQIVNDFQKGDIAEGYSVSREKKESFPLTVTSAQKNPTAFYLCASSAGANTDTQYFGPGTRLTVL.

This clone was observed a handful of times. The chain carries TRBV30 and TRBJ2-6, with TRBD1 matching 11 bases. Germline trimming cut 3 bases from V and 1 base from J; bases unmatched to any gene: 5. CDR1 and CDR2 (germline): GTSNPN, SVGIG (reference sequence). The CDR3 covers 17 residues. CDR3: CAWRTGTGGSGANVLTF. The DNA for the CDR3 is TGTGCCTGGAGAACCGGGACAGGGGGATCTGGGGCCAACGTCCTGACTTTC.

The genes are TRBV6-5 and TRBJ1-3; 11 bases agree with TRBD1. The CDR3 contains 15 residues. After removal of 4 bases from V and 6 bases from J, the junction contained 5 bases not matched to a gene. CDR1 and CDR2 (germline): MNHEY, SVGAGI. The CDR3 DNA sequence: TGTGCCAGCAGTTTAAGGACAGGGGGCGAAAACACCATATATTTT. Its protein is CASSLRTGGENTIYF.

The V gene is TRBV19, the J gene TRBJ1-2; D may be TRBD1 (6 bases). The germline V gene has CDR1 LNHDA and CDR2 SQIVND (reference sequence). Trimming took off 9 bases at V and 5 bases at J, with 13 bases between the two ends. The CDR3 length is 12 residues. The CDR3 DNA reads as TGTGCCAGCAGAAACAGGGCTTATGGCTACACCTTC. This encodes CASRNRAYGYTF.

V is TRBV15 and J is TRBJ1-2, with no clear D. Germline CDR1 and CDR2: LNHNV and YYDKDF (reference sequence). Trimming cost V 5 bases and J 1 base, with 14 bases left between them. CDR3 length: 15 residues. CDR3 sequence (DNA): TGTGCCACCAGCGGGTCTAGAGGTCTTAACTATGGCTACACCTTC. It codes for CATSGSRGLNYGYTF.

This sequence joins TRBV2 and TRBJ1-2; no clear D. CDR3 length: 12 residues. Germline lookup yields CDR1 SNHLY and CDR2 FYNNEI. V lost 6 bases to trimming and J lost 2 bases, with 7 bases between them. The CDR3 DNA reads TGTGCCAGCAGCGCCGGCAACTATGGCTACACCTTC. This encodes CASSAGNYGYTF.

A single count supports this clone. This chain uses TRBV28 with TRBJ1-1; 10 nucleotides match TRBD1. Losses at the gene ends were 4 bases for V and 10 bases for J; bases not matched to a gene: 6. Germline V lookup: CDR1 MDHEN, CDR2 SYDVKM. This CDR3 comprises 13 residues. This chain's CDR3 is CASSSGQGSIAFF. The CDR3 bases are TGTGCCAGCAGTTCGGGACAGGGGTCTATAGCTTTCTTT. The whole variable domain, filled in from reference TRBV28 and TRBJ1-1, reads DVKVTQSSRYLVKRTGEKVFLECVQDMDHENMFWYRQDPGLGLRLIYFSYDVKMKEKGDIPEGYSVSREKKERFSLILESASTNQTSMYLCASSSGQGSIAFFGQGTRLTVV.

The chain combines TRBV6-5 with TRBJ1-3, with unresolved D. Germline values: CDR1 MNHEY, CDR2 SVGAGI. Trimming cost V 2 bases and J 2 bases, with 10 bases left between them. The CDR3 is made up of 15 amino acids. The DNA for the CDR3 is TGTGCCAGCAGTTACAGACCGGGGACTGGAAACACCATATATTTT. Its translation is CASSYRPGTGNTIYF.

The V gene is TRBV11-1, the J gene TRBJ1-1; D is unclear. V was pared by 4 bases and J by 1 base, with 4 bases between. Germline lookup yields CDR1 SGHAT and CDR2 FQDESV (reference sequence). The CDR3 has 12 amino acids. In DNA, the CDR3 is TGTGCCAGCAGCTCCCGGAACACTGAAGCTTTCTTT. The encoded protein is CASSSRNTEAFF.

The V call is TRBV13, the J call TRBJ2-5; D is possibly TRBD1 or TRBD2 (5 bases each). The J call may be faulty, since TRBJ2-7 better matches the DNA end. Germline assignment: CDR1 PRHDT and CDR2 FYEKMQ (reference sequence). The CDR3 totals 15 residues. CDR3 sequence (DNA): TGTGCCAGCAGCTTAGGCCCGAGGGGCGGCTACGAGCAGTACTTC. This codes for CASSLGPRGGYEQYF.

The chain joins TRBV14 to TRBJ2-7; D gene uncertain. The CDR3 consists of 15 residues. Germline CDR1 reads SGHDN; CDR2 reads FVKESK. V lost 5 bases to trimming and J lost 9 bases, with 23 bases between them. CDR3 loop: CASSERYFSEVAQYF. The CDR3 nucleotides read TGTGCCAGCAGCGAACGGTATTTCAGCGAGGTTGCGCAGTACTTC.